The clone carrying this T cell receptor (beta chain) came up a few times. What it binds is not known. Treatment reported: roughly 11-day PBMC culture with coronavirus spike peptide pools or control peptides (ViraFEST assay). March to December 2020 was the span of positive PCR dates, which predated US Alpha, Beta and Delta variants. These data originate in a study of vaccination and CD4 T cells after COVID-19. Overall study context: The convalescents, six males and four females, included two who were Hispanic. Stimulation of the cells used overlapping spike peptide pools from SARS-CoV-2 and from the common cold coronaviruses HCoV-NL63, HCoV-OC43 and HCoV-229E.

Cultured CD4+ T cells had their DNA profiled by the Oncomine TCR Beta short-read assay. TCRdb used MiXCR to reprocess the PCR reads, holding one entry per CDR3 protein. The data contain some 15,000 distinct CDR3 sequences, 40% to 55% of them singletons. In germline, CDR1 is ENHRY, CDR2 SYGVKD. The CDR3 runs 13 residues. The sequenced sample consisted of CD4+ T cells from blood, cultured in vitro. The source of this sequence is a human donor who had recovered from COVID-19. The V call is TRBV10-3, the J call TRBJ1-1; 11 bases map to TRBD1. The CDR3 DNA is TGTGCGGCACGGGGACAGGGGGTGGGTGAAGCTTTCTTT. Protein sequence: CAARGQGVGEAFF.